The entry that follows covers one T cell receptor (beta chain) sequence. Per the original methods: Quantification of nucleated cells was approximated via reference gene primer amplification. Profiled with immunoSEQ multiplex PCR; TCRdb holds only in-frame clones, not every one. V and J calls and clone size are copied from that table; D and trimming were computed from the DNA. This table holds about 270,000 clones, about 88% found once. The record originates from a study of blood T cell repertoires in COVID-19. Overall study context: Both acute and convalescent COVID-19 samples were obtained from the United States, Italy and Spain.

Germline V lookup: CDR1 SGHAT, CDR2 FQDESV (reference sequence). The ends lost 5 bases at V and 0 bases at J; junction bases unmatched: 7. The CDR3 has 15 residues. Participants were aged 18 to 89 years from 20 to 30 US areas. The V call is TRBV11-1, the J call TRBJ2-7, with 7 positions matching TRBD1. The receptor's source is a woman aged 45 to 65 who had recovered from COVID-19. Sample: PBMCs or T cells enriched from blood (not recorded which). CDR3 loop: CASSQGQLSSYEQYF. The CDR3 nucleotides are TGTGCCAGCAGCCAGGGACAGCTGAGCTCCTACGAGCAGTACTTC.